These T cell receptor beta chains were read from a single sample in a study of T-cell reconstitution after alpha-beta-depleted transplantation in children. MiXCR was run by TCRdb on the PCR reads, yielding one entry per CDR3 protein. Of more than 200,000 distinct CDR3 sequences detected, more than 20% appear once; the ten largest clones hold 4.5% to 5.5%. The sequenced sample was PBMCs, mostly from graft donor cells, obtained 360 days after TCRalphabeta/CD19-depleted stem cell transplant. The receptors shown here come from a female patient aged 2-15 years who had a stem cell transplant for congenital amegakaryocytic thrombocytopenia, so the T cells may come from the graft donor. CDR3s include the opening cysteine and the closing phenylalanine or tryptophan. A D gene is named only where the DNA matches it firmly. Some rows mark clone size as missing; the rest say once, few, many or name a class of expanded clone.

>TRBD2|TRBV20-1|-|TRBJ2-7
CSVFPAGGSYEQYF
TGCAGTGTTTTTCCAGCGGGGGGTTCCTACGAGCAGTACTTC
>TRBD2|TRBV7-7|many|TRBJ2-1
CASSFRREAYNEQFF
TGTGCCAGCAGCTTCCGTCGGGAGGCCTACAATGAGCAGTTCTTC
>TRBD1|TRBV2|many|TRBJ2-3
CASRETGPDTQYF
TGTGCCAGCAGGGAGACAGGGCCAGATACGCAGTATTTT
>-|TRBV7-6|-|TRBJ2-3
CASSRQPGPITDTQYF
TGTGCCAGCAGCCGGCAACCCGGACCTATCACAGATACGCAGTATTTT
>-|TRBV4-1|many|TRBJ2-7
CASSQVWGSSYEQYF
TGCGCCAGCAGCCAAGTTTGGGGATCATCCTACGAGCAGTACTTC
>-|TRBV3-1|-|TRBJ2-5
CASSQEGGGSGETQYF
TGTGCCAGCAGCCAAGAAGGAGGAGGGAGCGGCGAGACCCAGTACTTC
>-|TRBV30|few|TRBJ2-5
CAWLTQYQETQYF
TGTGCCTGGCTGACCCAGTACCAAGAGACCCAGTACTTC
>-|TRBV4-1|-|TRBJ1-2
CASSQVGSYGYTF
TGCGCCAGCAGCCAAGTTGGTAGCTATGGCTACACCTTC
>TRBD2|TRBV20-1|-|TRBJ2-3
CSASSGSGTDTQYF
TGCAGTGCATCTAGCGGGAGTGGGACAGATACGCAGTATTTT
>TRBD1|TRBV30|-|TRBJ2-3
CAGKQGAGTDTQYF
TGTGCCGGGAAACAGGGGGCTGGCACAGATACGCAGTATTTT